The 21 T cell receptor beta chains reported below all come from one sample, sequenced in a study of blood T cell repertoires in COVID-19. Repertoires were generated with immunoSEQ multiplex PCR, while TCRdb's copy carries only in-frame clones and drops some. The sample shows fewer than 110,000 clones, about four fifths of them seen only once. Sequenced input: peripheral blood. The receptor source for this set is a human donor in a cohort sampled during active COVID-19.

Written as DNA, the CDR3 is TGTGCCAGCTCACCACCTAGCGGGGGGGCCGGAGAGACCCAGTACTTC. Its translation: CASSPPSGGAGETQYF. This chain connects TRBV18 to TRBJ2-5; 11 nucleotides line up with TRBD2. Trimming at V came to 0 bases and at J to 4 bases, leaving 4 bases not matched to a gene. The CDR3 is made up of 16 amino acids. Germline CDR1 and CDR2: KGHSH and LQKENI.

The rearrangement joins TRBV7-9 to TRBJ2-5; D ambiguous. Germline lookup yields CDR1 SEHNR and CDR2 FQNEAQ (reference sequence). V lost 0 bases to trimming and J lost 5 bases, with 13 bases between them. There are 15 residues in the CDR3. The CDR3 sequence: CASSLATPSTETQYF. In DNA, the CDR3 is TGTGCCAGCAGCTTAGCGACACCCTCAACGGAGACCCAGTACTTC.

Written as DNA, the CDR3 is TGTGCCAGCAGGGGTGAGGGGGGGTATGGCTACACCTTC. It is translated as CASRGEGGYGYTF. The chain has TRBV9 and TRBJ1-2; D might be TRBD1 (6 bases). Germline-derived CDR1 and CDR2 are SGDLS and YYNGEE. This CDR3 spans 13 amino acids. With 5 bases removed from V and 5 bases from J, the gap between germline ends came to 13 bases.

This sequence joins TRBV5-4 and TRBJ1-2, with a tentative D call TRBD1 (5 bases). The germline CDR1 and CDR2 sequences are SGHNT and YYREEE (reference sequence). This CDR3 is 18 amino acids long. V gave up 0 bases and J gave up 0 bases, with 18 bases separating them. CDR3 in amino acids: CASSLVIRPSDTNYGYTF. CDR3 nucleotides: TGTGCCAGCAGCTTGGTCATTAGGCCATCGGACACTAACTATGGCTACACCTTC.

V is TRBV18 and J is TRBJ2-1, with D perhaps TRBD1 (6 bases). Germline lookup yields CDR1 KGHSH and CDR2 LQKENI. There are 13 residues in the CDR3. Trimming stripped 3 bases from V and 7 bases from J, with 10 bases between. The CDR3 region is CASSPGQENEQFF. The CDR3 DNA follows: TGTGCCAGCTCACCGGGACAAGAGAATGAGCAGTTCTTC.

V usage is TRBV5-8 and J usage is TRBJ1-1; D is uncertain. The CDR3 consists of 15 residues. V was shortened by 4 bases and J by 4 bases, with 17 bases between the two germline ends. CDR1 is SGHTS, CDR2 YDEGEE, per germline. The CDR3 coding sequence is TGTGCCAGCAGCCCCCTAGGGAGGGCGGGCACTGAAGCTTTCTTT. Translated, it gives CASSPLGRAGTEAFF. The variable domain in full, with the rest retrieved from reference TRBV5-8 and TRBJ1-1, is EAGVTQSPTHLIKTRGQQATLRCSPISGHTSVYWYQQALGLGLQFLLWYDEGEERNRGNFPPRFSGRQFPNYSSELNVNALELEDSALYLCASSPLGRAGTEAFFGQGTRLTVV.

The gene calls are TRBV19 and TRBJ1-1, with no clear D. The germline V gene has CDR1 LNHDA and CDR2 SQIVND (reference sequence). Trimming removed 3 bases from V and 2 bases from J, with 4 bases in between. The CDR3 contains 12 residues. The CDR3 here is CASSISNTEAFF. For the CDR3, the DNA is TGTGCCAGTAGTATTTCTAACACTGAAGCTTTCTTT.

This clone has only one observation. The rearrangement uses TRBV10-3 and TRBJ1-3, with D maybe TRBD1 (6 bases). The CDR3 spans 13 residues. Germline V gene data show CDR1 as ENHRY and CDR2 as SYGVKD. Trimming cost V 8 bases and J 2 bases, with 10 bases left between them. The CDR3, as DNA: TGTGCCATCTCGGGACATCCTGGAAACACCATATATTTT. Translated: CAISGHPGNTIYF.

The V and J genes are TRBV7-9 and TRBJ1-6; D unresolved. The CDR3 has 13 residues. V was clipped by 5 bases and J by 6 bases, with 8 bases between them. Germline values: CDR1 SEHNR, CDR2 FQNEAQ (reference sequence). The CDR3 nucleotides read TGTGCCAGCAGCCCGCAGATTAATTCACCCCTCCACTTT. It specifies CASSPQINSPLHF.

The chain has TRBV6-1 and TRBJ2-7; 7 nucleotides agree with TRBD1. This CDR3 comprises 17 residues. Losses at the gene ends were 6 bases for V and 1 base for J; bases not matched to a gene: 15. Germline V gives CDR1 MNHNS, CDR2 SASEGT. The CDR3 DNA reads TGTGCCAGCAGGGAACGAAGGGGAGACAGGGCTTCCTACGAGCAGTACTTC. Translating it yields CASRERRGDRASYEQYF.

CDR3 loop: CTAPGYNEQFF. The CDR3 DNA follows: TGCACGGCCCCGGGGTACAATGAGCAGTTCTTC. The V call is TRBV20-1, the J call TRBJ2-1; perhaps TRBD2 as D (5 bases). The CDR3 extends over 11 amino acids. CDR1 is DFQATT and CDR2 is SNEGSKA in the germline V gene (reference sequence).

The chain uses TRBV5-4 and TRBJ1-6; D unresolved. CDR1 is SGHNT, CDR2 YYREEE, per germline (reference sequence). The V end lost 2 bases, the J end lost 13 bases, and 10 bases lay between the germline ends. The CDR3 contains 12 residues. The CDR3 DNA sequence: TGTGCCAGCAGCTTTAATGGGAGGCCCCTCCACTTT. Translated: CASSFNGRPLHF.

The V gene is TRBV4-2, the J gene TRBJ1-6, with D possibly being TRBD1 (5 bases). V was pared by 0 bases and J by 7 bases, with 13 bases between. The CDR3 totals 16 residues. Germline CDR1 LGHNA, CDR2 YNFKEQ. The CDR3 nucleotides are TGTGCCAGCAGCCAAGATGGTTGGACACACAATTCACCCCTCCACTTT. Protein sequence: CASSQDGWTHNSPLHF.

V is TRBV5-8 and J is TRBJ1-2; TRBD1 agrees at 7 bases. The V and J ends lost 9 bases and 0 bases, in that order; junction bases with no gene match: 8. Germline V lookup: CDR1 SGHTS, CDR2 YDEGEE. This CDR3 comprises 14 residues. The CDR3 sequence: CATDKGASNYGYTF. CDR3 in DNA: TGTGCCACCGATAAGGGGGCCTCTAACTATGGCTACACCTTC.

This rearrangement joins TRBV4-3 to TRBJ2-7, with no clear D. From germline, CDR1 is LGHNA and CDR2 YSLEER. Trimming pared 1 base from V and 0 bases from J, leaving 10 bases between. This CDR3 has 15 amino acids. The CDR3 nucleotides are TGCGCCAGCAGCCAAGGGGCAGCAAGCTCCTACGAGCAGTACTTC. Protein sequence: CASSQGAASSYEQYF.

V is TRBV11-2 and J is TRBJ2-1, with 12 bases identical to TRBD2. The CDR3 is 16 amino acids. Germline loops: CDR1 SGHAT, CDR2 FQNNGV. V lost 2 bases to trimming and J lost 9 bases; unmatched junction nucleotides: 8. CDR3 in DNA: TGTGCCAGCAGCTTATATTCTAGCGGGGGGGCCGGTGAGCAGTTCTTC. Its protein product is CASSLYSSGGAGEQFF.

As for this clone: A read error may account for a junction end that differs from germline. In DNA form, the CDR3 reads TGCGCAAGCAGGGTAGCGGGGGTAGAGACCCAGTACTTC. This sequence encodes CASRVAGVETQYF. The chain links TRBV5-6 to TRBJ2-5, with TRBD2 matching 9 bases. The germline CDR1 and CDR2 sequences are SGHDT and YYEEEE. The CDR3 has 13 residues.

The chain recombines TRBV6-2 or TRBV6-3 with TRBJ2-7; possible D gene TRBD1, 6 bases. CDR1 and CDR2 (germline): MNHEY, SVGEGT. This CDR3 spans 11 amino acids. V was pared by 5 bases and J by 6 bases, with 8 bases between. The CDR3 loop is CASSQGFEQYF. Written as DNA, the CDR3 is TGTGCCAGCAGTCAGGGGTTCGAGCAGTACTTC.

The chain links TRBV21-1 to TRBJ2-7; the table assigns TRBD1, which was not confirmed against the DNA. TRBV21-1 is recorded as a pseudogene. This CDR3 has 16 residues. The CDR3 DNA reads as TGTGCCAGCAGCCTTCTCGGACAGCAATCCTCCTACGAGCAGTACTTC. Translating it yields CASSLLGQQSSYEQYF.

This chain connects TRBV18 to TRBJ2-7; 8 bases agree with TRBD2. With 6 bases clipped from V and 0 bases from J, the junction kept 7 bases outside the gene matches. CDR1 and CDR2 from the germline V gene are KGHSH and LQKENI. The length of the CDR3 is 15 residues. The CDR3 sequence is CASSGGSGGSYEQYF. CDR3 coding DNA: TGTGCCAGCTCGGGGGGGAGCGGGGGCTCCTACGAGCAGTACTTC.

The V gene is TRBV2, the J gene TRBJ1-2; 9 nucleotides match TRBD1. V trimming: 6 bases; J trimming: 7 bases; junction bases outside the gene matches: 9. The CDR3 consists of 14 residues. Germline V CDR1 and CDR2: SNHLY, FYNNEI. CDR3 residues: CASSLQQGAGGYTF. CDR3 DNA sequence: TGTGCCAGCAGCCTCCAACAGGGGGCGGGTGGCTACACCTTC.